This entry describes one T cell receptor (beta chain). What it binds is unknown. The sample comes from a study of OX40 agonist ivuxolimab in advanced cancers. Study as a whole: Ivuxolimab was administered intravenously to patients at 0.01 to 10 mg/kg every 2 weeks. Study observations and caveats: There were also nonresponders showing low normalized T-cell clonal expansion.

Germline CDR1 and CDR2: MNHEY and SMNVEV (reference sequence). This CDR3 is 16 amino acids long. V gave up 5 bases and J gave up 7 bases, with 24 bases separating them. Clones were sequenced by immunoSEQ multiplex PCR, and TCRdb holds only the in-frame ones, with some missing. The table includes some 40,000 clones, just under 95% detected once. This specimen was CD4+ or CD8+ T cells sorted from blood, taken in a trial of the OX40 agonist ivuxolimab. The V call is TRBV27, the J call TRBJ2-7; D is tentatively TRBD1 or TRBD2 (5 bases each). The source of this sequence is an adult with an advanced solid tumor such as melanoma, head and neck, liver or kidney cancer. The chain's CDR3 is CASSPFPGANPIEQYF. The CDR3 nucleotides read TGTGCCAGCAGTCCCTTCCCCGGGGCTAATCCGATAGAGCAGTACTTC.